This is a list of T cell receptor beta chains from one sample in a study of blood T cells in healthy people across ages. TCRdb independently ran MiXCR on the 5' RACE reads; one entry per CDR3 protein. Of about 930,000 distinct CDR3 sequences listed, just under 30% are singletons. These data also formed part of another study, on T cells of mothers and their children.

What was sequenced was blood. The receptors stem from a woman between 40 and 55 years old in good health. CDR3s include the opening cysteine and the closing phenylalanine or tryptophan. The order of the fields is D gene, J gene, V gene, clone size, CDR3 protein. The D gene is left open where the match is weak. Expanded clones get a size class; other rows say once, few or many, or leave the size out.

D gene: .; J gene: TRBJ1-1; V gene: TRBV14; clone size: many; CDR3 protein: CASSQRQGDTEAFF
D gene: .; J gene: TRBJ2-7; V gene: TRBV2; clone size: few; CDR3 protein: CASSERRVYEQYF
D gene: TRBD2; J gene: TRBJ2-3; V gene: TRBV9; clone size: few; CDR3 protein: CASRRGLAGGSADTQYF
D gene: TRBD2; J gene: TRBJ2-2; V gene: TRBV12-3/TRBV12-4; clone size: few; CDR3 protein: CASSTQRTSPGELLF
D gene: .; J gene: TRBJ1-1; V gene: TRBV5-1; clone size: .; CDR3 protein: CASSSRYLTAVNTEAFF
D gene: .; J gene: TRBJ2-7; V gene: TRBV29-1; clone size: .; CDR3 protein: CSGMVGYSYERYF
D gene: .; J gene: TRBJ1-2; V gene: TRBV7-2; clone size: .; CDR3 protein: CASKFGGSTSEHYGYTF
D gene: TRBD2; J gene: TRBJ2-7; V gene: TRBV11-2; clone size: .; CDR3 protein: CASSWTSSRSGEQYF
D gene: TRBD2; J gene: TRBJ2-7; V gene: TRBV4-2; clone size: few; CDR3 protein: CASSQDSGGFYEQYF
D gene: TRBD1; J gene: TRBJ2-2; V gene: TRBV3-1; clone size: .; CDR3 protein: CASSPGQGTGELFF
D gene: TRBD2; J gene: TRBJ2-1; V gene: TRBV9; clone size: many; CDR3 protein: CASSPPIVTSGGWDEQFF
D gene: TRBD2; J gene: TRBJ2-5; V gene: TRBV6-5; clone size: many; CDR3 protein: CASSYLASGKTQYF
D gene: .; J gene: TRBJ1-2; V gene: TRBV20-1; clone size: few; CDR3 protein: CSARAVNGAGYGYTF
D gene: .; J gene: TRBJ2-2; V gene: TRBV6-2/TRBV6-3; clone size: few; CDR3 protein: CASETVKNTGELFF
D gene: TRBD2; J gene: TRBJ2-7; V gene: TRBV5-1; clone size: many; CDR3 protein: CASSLGSGGADEQYF
D gene: TRBD2; J gene: TRBJ2-3; V gene: TRBV5-4; clone size: few; CDR3 protein: CASSLRRGGLEDTQYF
D gene: TRBD1; J gene: TRBJ1-2; V gene: TRBV5-4; clone size: few; CDR3 protein: CASSRGGPASNYGYTF
D gene: .; J gene: TRBJ1-4; V gene: TRBV4-3; clone size: .; CDR3 protein: CASSQATGEKLFF
D gene: TRBD2; J gene: TRBJ2-3; V gene: TRBV20-1; clone size: once; CDR3 protein: CSARGGTSGQLTDTQYF
D gene: .; J gene: TRBJ1-2; V gene: TRBV28; clone size: few; CDR3 protein: CASTLGYGYTF
D gene: .; J gene: TRBJ2-3; V gene: TRBV15; clone size: few; CDR3 protein: CATSVSGASTDTQYF
D gene: .; J gene: .; V gene: TRBV7-2; clone size: .; CDR3 protein: CASSLGGRGMFAEQYF
D gene: .; J gene: TRBJ1-2; V gene: TRBV27; clone size: few; CDR3 protein: CASSLKGSGYGYTF
D gene: TRBD1; J gene: TRBJ1-2; V gene: TRBV10-3; clone size: few; CDR3 protein: CAISTGENYGYTF
D gene: .; J gene: TRBJ2-2; V gene: TRBV20-1; clone size: .; CDR3 protein: CSARNGGANTGELFF
D gene: .; J gene: TRBJ2-1; V gene: TRBV4-1; clone size: few; CDR3 protein: CASSPSWGKRVYSYNEQFF
D gene: TRBD2; J gene: TRBJ2-7; V gene: TRBV14; clone size: many; CDR3 protein: CASSQDWSSGDYEQYF
D gene: TRBD1; J gene: TRBJ2-4; V gene: TRBV18; clone size: .; CDR3 protein: CASSPPQGKNIQYF
D gene: .; J gene: TRBJ1-2; V gene: TRBV28; clone size: .; CDR3 protein: CASTSGAGLANYGYTF
D gene: .; J gene: TRBJ2-1; V gene: TRBV12-3/TRBV12-4; clone size: .; CDR3 protein: CASSLLVVSHNEQFF
D gene: TRBD2; J gene: TRBJ2-7; V gene: TRBV6-2/TRBV6-3; clone size: few; CDR3 protein: CASSYPLAGGNEQYF
D gene: .; J gene: TRBJ2-7; V gene: TRBV4-1; clone size: few; CDR3 protein: CASSQDEDEQYF
D gene: .; J gene: TRBJ2-1; V gene: TRBV28; clone size: .; CDR3 protein: CASSEPRREAKEQFF
D gene: TRBD1; J gene: TRBJ2-1; V gene: TRBV9; clone size: few; CDR3 protein: CASSVRQGGEQFF
D gene: TRBD1; J gene: TRBJ2-7; V gene: TRBV5-1; clone size: many; CDR3 protein: CASRFAGQESYEQYF
D gene: TRBD1; J gene: TRBJ2-1; V gene: TRBV3-1; clone size: few; CDR3 protein: CASSHGQARNEQFF
D gene: TRBD1; J gene: TRBJ1-1; V gene: TRBV4-1; clone size: few; CDR3 protein: CASRHGPGQGRIEAFF
D gene: .; J gene: .; V gene: TRBV6-5; clone size: .; CDR3 protein: CACSKQGTHEQYF
D gene: .; J gene: TRBJ2-5; V gene: TRBV29-1; clone size: few; CDR3 protein: CSVRDTRRETQYF
D gene: .; J gene: TRBJ1-2; V gene: TRBV11-2; clone size: few; CDR3 protein: CASSLDWLYYGYTF